Each of the 8 T cell receptor beta chains below was sequenced from the same sample in a study of patients and donors after allogeneic stem cell transplantation. Each CDR3 protein is one row after TCRdb ran MiXCR on the RT-PCR reads. The top ten hold about 32% of the sample, which has about 28,000 distinct CDR3 sequences, 6.8% seen once. Sequencing was carried out using blood, either unsorted or a sorted T cell fraction (not recorded which). All receptors derive from a human donor who was either an allogeneic HSCT recipient or a stem cell or donor lymphocyte infusion donor (not recorded which). It is not recorded whose cells these are; they may come from a transplant donor.

This clonotype was detected ten times or more. The chain recombines TRBV28 with TRBJ1-5; weak D call: TRBD1 (6 bases). The V gene's germline CDR1 is MDHEN and CDR2 SYDVKM. This CDR3 spans 16 amino acids. The ends were cut back, 1 base at V and 2 bases at J, with 12 bases in the middle. The CDR3 DNA follows: TGTGCCAGCAGTTTATCCCGAGGGGGTGGCAATCAGCCCCAGCATTTT. It yields the protein CASSLSRGGGNQPQHF. Filled out from reference TRBV28 and TRBJ1-5, the complete variable domain reads DVKVTQSSRYLVKRTGEKVFLECVQDMDHENMFWYRQDPGLGLRLIYFSYDVKMKEKGDIPEGYSVSREKKERFSLILESASTNQTSMYLCASSLSRGGGNQPQHFGDGTRLSIL.

This rearrangement joins TRBV6-2 or TRBV6-3 to TRBJ2-2, with D maybe TRBD2 (6 bases). Germline loops: CDR1 MNHEY, CDR2 SVGEGT. V dropped 6 bases and J dropped 5 bases, with 13 bases sitting between them. The CDR3 has 14 amino acids. The CDR3 protein is CASSLYRGTGELFF. As DNA, the CDR3 is TGTGCCAGCAGCCTCTACCGGGGGACCGGGGAGCTGTTTTTT.

This clonotype was seen only a few times. V gene TRBV19 combines with J gene TRBJ2-7; TRBD2 agrees at 8 bases. Germline loops: CDR1 LNHDA, CDR2 SQIVND (reference sequence). CDR3 size: 15 residues. V trimming: 3 bases; J trimming: 4 bases; junction bases outside the gene matches: 8. In DNA, the CDR3 is TGTGCCAGTAGTATTCTTACTAGCGGATATTACGAGCAGTACTTC. Amino acids: CASSILTSGYYEQYF.

Note on this clonotype: One base away lies a much larger clone, so this may be a sequencing read error. V is TRBV2 and J is TRBJ2-3, with 11 positions matching TRBD2. The CDR3 length is 16 residues. The germline V gene has CDR1 SNHLY and CDR2 FYNNEI. The CDR3 DNA is TGTGCCAGCAGGGAACCACTAGCGGGAGAGGGAGATACGCAGAATTTT. Its protein product is CASREPLAGEGDTQNF.

This clonotype has a handful of counts. The rearrangement joins TRBV10-2 to TRBJ2-5; D is ambiguous. V dropped 5 bases and J dropped 0 bases, with 7 bases sitting between them. The CDR3 covers 13 residues. The germline V gene has CDR1 WSHSY and CDR2 SAAADI. The CDR3 loop reads CASSNLNQETQYF. CDR3 coding DNA: TGCGCCAGCAGTAACCTTAACCAAGAGACCCAGTACTTC.

As for this clonotype: It may be a read error: a sequence one base away is much more abundant. The chain combines TRBV5-8 with TRBJ2-3, with 10 bases aligning to TRBD1. The CDR3 is made up of 13 amino acids. Germline V lookup: CDR1 SGHTS, CDR2 YDEGEE. CDR3 DNA sequence: TGTGCCAGCAGCCATGGGACAGGGGATACGCAGAATTTT. Its translation: CASSHGTGDTQNF.

In this sample, this clonotype turned up many times. V gene TRBV12-3 or TRBV12-4 combines with J gene TRBJ1-1; 8 positions agree with TRBD1. The CDR3 spans 14 residues. Trimming at V came to 6 bases and at J to 6 bases, leaving 9 bases not matched to a gene. The CDR3 coding sequence is TGTGCCAGCAGCCCCGACAGGGGTTGGGCTGAAGCTTTCTTT. Protein product: CASSPDRGWAEAFF.

This clonotype was observed many times. The rearrangement links TRBV28 to TRBJ1-5; 8 nucleotides align to TRBD1. From germline, CDR1 is MDHEN and CDR2 SYDVKM. V gave up 4 bases and J gave up 5 bases; unmatched junction bases: 13. The CDR3 has 17 residues. The CDR3 DNA is TGTGCCAGCAGTTCCCCGGTAGTGACAGGGGAGGATCAGCCCCAGCATTTT. Its protein is CASSSPVVTGEDQPQHF.